These T cell receptor beta chains were read from a single sample in a study of T cells expressing NK-cell markers. TCRdb re-called the 5' RACE reads, yielding one record per CDR3 amino acid sequence without DNA. This table lists a few hundred thousand distinct CDR3 sequences. Sequencing input: blood T cells: a sorted CD56 or NKG2C T cell subset, CD4+ or CD8+ T cells, or bulk PBMC T cells (not recorded which). These receptors all stem from a woman aged 45-60 years in good health. Each CDR3 is given with its conserved first and last residue.

V,length,J,CDR3
TRBV27,16,TRBJ2-3,CASSLLSTGRLDTQYF
TRBV11-2,16,TRBJ1-1,CASSSGDRVRNTEAFF
TRBV6-9,15,TRBJ1-6,CASSYPGTLNSPLHF
TRBV29-1,13,TRBJ1-4,CSVVPGSNEKLFF
TRBV20-1,14,TRBJ2-3,CSAPLAGGPNTQYF
TRBV25-1,17,TRBJ2-2,CASSNFPGQDNTGELFF
TRBV25-1,18,TRBJ2-1,CASSEWIGLAGGYNEQFF
TRBV12-3/TRBV12-4,14,TRBJ2-7,CASATGDPYYEQYF
TRBV28,14,TRBJ1-6,CASSSTGEGSPLHF
TRBV24-1,12,TRBJ2-1,CATSAPSNEQFF
TRBV24-1,15,TRBJ1-5,CATHSGAGSNQPQHF
TRBV11-2,17,TRBJ1-1,CASSLRPGGVLNTEAFF
TRBV18,15,TRBJ2-3,CASSPLAGEGYTQYF
TRBV3-1,15,TRBJ2-1,CASSQGILAGNEQFF
TRBV3-1,14,TRBJ2-7,CASAQRELRSEQYF
TRBV20-1,14,TRBJ2-1,CSAIGLGSMGEQFF
TRBV19,16,TRBJ2-3,CASSFRLAGEIDTQYF
TRBV7-2,14,TRBJ2-7,CASRQAQGRYEQYF
TRBV24-1,14,TRBJ2-2,CATRTGEYTGELFF
TRBV3-1,13,TRBJ1-1,CASSREGGTEAFF
TRBV6-5,12,TRBJ1-4,CASRSTGGKLFF
TRBV12-3/TRBV12-4,14,TRBJ2-3,CASSFSAGSDTQYF
TRBV5-1,17,TRBJ1-1,CASSLLLRATGNTEAFF
TRBV24-1,15,TRBJ2-4,CATSDPGQGVNIQYF
TRBV11-3,15,TRBJ2-2,CASIGTVGNTGELFF
TRBV4-1,12,TRBJ2-3,CASSRSGGHPYF
TRBV4-1,19,TRBJ2-1,CASSQASSGSTSSYNEQFF
TRBV5-1,14,TRBJ1-2,CASSLEGLGDGYTF
TRBV6-1,17,TRBJ2-3,CASSGASGRYHTDTQYF
TRBV14,15,TRBJ2-2,CASSRDRVNTGELFF
TRBV12-3/TRBV12-4,14,TRBJ2-7,CASSLLPGSHEQYF
TRBV6-6,17,TRBJ1-1,CASSYMAGRRGNTEAFF
TRBV5-1,16,TRBJ1-6,CASSLDGQSTYSPLHF
TRBV24-1,15,TRBJ2-7,CATSDSRTTTYEQYF
TRBV6-5,15,TRBJ2-1,CASSYRALPYNEQFF
TRBV19,14,TRBJ1-4,CASSISGANEKLFF
TRBV15,16,TRBJ2-2,CATSTDPKGVFGELFF
TRBV30,15,TRBJ2-7,CAWSEGLAGVYEQYF
TRBV3-1,14,TRBJ2-5,CASSRTMYQETQYF
TRBV25-1,12,TRBJ2-5,CAVRNPGETQYF
TRBV6-5,18,TRBJ2-6,CASRRSRQGASGANVLTF
TRBV5-1,15,TRBJ2-5,CASSLEGPPEETQYF
TRBV6-5,15,TRBJ1-2,CASSYEGGNMRGYTF
TRBV20-1,12,TRBJ1-2,CSARENQGGYTF
TRBV12-3/TRBV12-4,12,TRBJ2-5,CASSLGIAAQYF